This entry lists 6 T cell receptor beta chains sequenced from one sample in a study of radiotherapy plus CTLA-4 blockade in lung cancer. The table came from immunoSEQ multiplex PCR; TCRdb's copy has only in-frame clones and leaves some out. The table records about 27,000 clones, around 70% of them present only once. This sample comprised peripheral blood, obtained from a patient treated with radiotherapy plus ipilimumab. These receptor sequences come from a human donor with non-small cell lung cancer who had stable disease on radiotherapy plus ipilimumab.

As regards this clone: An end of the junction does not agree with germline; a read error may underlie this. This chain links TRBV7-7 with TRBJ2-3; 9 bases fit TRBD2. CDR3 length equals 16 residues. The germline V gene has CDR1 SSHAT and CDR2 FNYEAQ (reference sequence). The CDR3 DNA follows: TGTGCTAGCAGCCCCACTGGGGCGGGAGGGTTAAATACGCAGTATTTT. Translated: CASSPTGAGGLNTQYF.

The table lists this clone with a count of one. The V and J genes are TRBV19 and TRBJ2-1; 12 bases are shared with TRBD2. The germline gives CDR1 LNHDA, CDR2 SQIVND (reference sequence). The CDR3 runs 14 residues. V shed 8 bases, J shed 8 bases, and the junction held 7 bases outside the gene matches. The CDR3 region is CASSTSGRWYEQFF. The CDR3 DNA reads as TGTGCCAGTTCAACTAGCGGGAGGTGGTATGAGCAGTTCTTC.

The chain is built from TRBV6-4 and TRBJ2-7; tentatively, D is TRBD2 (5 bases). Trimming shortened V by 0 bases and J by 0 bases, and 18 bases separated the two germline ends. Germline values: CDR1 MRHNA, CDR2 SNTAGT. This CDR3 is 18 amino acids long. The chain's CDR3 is CASSDSLGVDSHSYEQYF. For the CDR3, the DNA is TGTGCCAGCAGTGACTCTCTAGGCGTGGACTCACACTCCTACGAGCAGTACTTC.

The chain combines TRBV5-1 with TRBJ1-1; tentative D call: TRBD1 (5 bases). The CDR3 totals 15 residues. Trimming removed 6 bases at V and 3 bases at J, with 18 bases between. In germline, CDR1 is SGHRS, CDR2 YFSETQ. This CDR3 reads CASTPRPGRDTEAFF. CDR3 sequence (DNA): TGCGCCAGCACTCCCCGGCCAGGGAGGGACACTGAAGCTTTCTTT.

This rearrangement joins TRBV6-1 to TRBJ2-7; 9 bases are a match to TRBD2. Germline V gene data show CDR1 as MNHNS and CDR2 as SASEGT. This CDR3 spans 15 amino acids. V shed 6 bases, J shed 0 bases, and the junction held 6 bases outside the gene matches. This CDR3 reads CASRPSGMSSYEQYF. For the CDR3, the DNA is TGTGCCAGCAGGCCTAGCGGGATGAGCTCCTACGAGCAGTACTTC.

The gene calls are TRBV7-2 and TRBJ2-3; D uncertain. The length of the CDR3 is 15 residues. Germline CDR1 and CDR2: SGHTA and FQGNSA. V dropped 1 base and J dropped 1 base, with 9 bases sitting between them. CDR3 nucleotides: TGTGCCAGCAGCTTAGACTTCGGCGGCACAGATACGCAGTATTTT. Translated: CASSLDFGGTDTQYF.